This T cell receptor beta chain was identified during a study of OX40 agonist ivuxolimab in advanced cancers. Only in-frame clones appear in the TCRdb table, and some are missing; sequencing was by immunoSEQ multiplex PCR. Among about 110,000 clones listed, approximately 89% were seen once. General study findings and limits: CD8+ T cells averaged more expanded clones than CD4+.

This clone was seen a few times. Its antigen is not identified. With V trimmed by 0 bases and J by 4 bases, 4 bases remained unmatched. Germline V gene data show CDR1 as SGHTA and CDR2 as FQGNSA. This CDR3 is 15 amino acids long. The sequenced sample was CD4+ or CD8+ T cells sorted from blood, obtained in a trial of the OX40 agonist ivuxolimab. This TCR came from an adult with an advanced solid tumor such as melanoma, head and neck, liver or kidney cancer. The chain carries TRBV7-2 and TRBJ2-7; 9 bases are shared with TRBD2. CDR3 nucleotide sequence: TGTGCCAGCAGCTTAGCGGTTAGCGGGAGTTACGAGCAGTACTTC. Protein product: CASSLAVSGSYEQYF.